This T cell receptor (beta chain) was sequenced during a study of Graves' ophthalmopathy and Graves' hyperthyroidism. Study-level points and caveats: A majority of expanded thyroid clonotypes exceeding 0.001 frequency were likewise present in blood.

As regards this clonotype: Its antigen is as yet unknown.

The TCR beta CDR3 regions underwent amplification from RNA transcripts. An opening RT-PCR round employed HTBI primers and preceded a second-round multiplex PCR. TCRdb processed the multiplex PCR reads anew with MiXCR; each CDR3 protein has one entry. The repertoire has around 600,000 distinct CDR3 sequences, over 40% of them found once; the top ten carry 3% to 3.5%. Other autoimmune diseases, uncontrolled infections, pregnancy or lactation excluded patients from enrollment. Germline V CDR1 and CDR2: ENHRY, SYGVKD. This CDR3 spans 13 amino acids. V was pared by 3 bases and J by 2 bases, with 8 bases between.

The clonotype was recovered from an adult man with Graves' ophthalmopathy. The specimen sequenced was peripheral blood. V usage is TRBV10-3 and J usage is TRBJ2-7, with D perhaps matching TRBD1 (6 bases). CDR3 sequence reads: CAISDQGPYEQYF. CDR3 DNA: TGTGCCATCAGTGATCAGGGGCCCTACGAGCAGTACTTC.